The present T cell receptor beta chain was sequenced within a study of CD8+ T cells in alopecia areata. The wider study: Patients received oral tofacitinib, 5 to 10 mg twice daily, for moderate-to-severe alopecia areata.

Study-wide points: In lesional scalp, particularly from alopecia totalis/universalis, clonality was higher than in normal scalp. Normal skin contains resident alphabeta T cells, and these are also sequenced in scalp samples.

In the case of this clone: Its antigen remains unknown.

V lost 6 bases and J lost 4; bases outside the gene matches: 1. Germline V gives CDR1 SNHLY, CDR2 FYNNEI. The CDR3 contains 12 residues. RNA extraction and reverse transcription yielded cDNA as sequencing template. The protocol was immunoSEQ multiplex PCR, while the TCRdb copy is restricted to in-frame clones and leaves out a portion. Counted here are hundreds of thousands of clones, approximately 61% occurring once; the ten biggest clones make up under 1.5%. The sequencing here drew on CD4+ T cells sorted from blood, taken at week 0. The receptor was derived from a human donor with alopecia areata. The V and J genes are TRBV2 and TRBJ2-5, with 8 nucleotides matching TRBD2. The DNA of the CDR3 is TGTGCCAGCAGCGCGGGGGGAGAGACCCAGTACTTC. It translates to CASSAGGETQYF.